These 10 T cell receptor beta chains were sequenced from one sample in a study of blood T cells in healthy people across ages. Using a J-beta primer mix together with a sample-barcoded 5' primer, a second PCR was run for about 7 to 12 cycles. TCRdb re-derived calls from the 5' RACE reads in MiXCR, one entry per CDR3 protein. The table has about 1,800,000 distinct CDR3 sequences, roughly 27% seen once. The sequenced sample consisted of blood. The receptors were gathered from a woman aged 25-40 years in good health.

A word on this clonotype: A junction end diverges from the germline sequence, so it may reflect a read error. The chain joins TRBV6-1 to TRBJ2-2, with D maybe TRBD2 (5 bases). Germline assignment: CDR1 MNHNS and CDR2 SASEGT. This CDR3 spans 17 amino acids. CDR3 nucleotide sequence: TGTACCAGCAGTCGAGCTTTGACTTCCGTTGTCACCGGGGAGCGGTTTTTT. Amino acids: CTSSRALTSVVTGERFF.

This chain uses TRBV5-1 with TRBJ1-6; D unresolved. This CDR3 is built from 18 residues. CDR1 is SGHRS, CDR2 YFSETQ, per germline. Trimming left V 3 bases short and J 3 bases short, with 19 bases between. The CDR3 DNA reads TGCGCCAGCAGCTCGTCCTTCGGGAATCGGTTCTATAATTCACCCCTCCACTTT. This sequence encodes CASSSSFGNRFYNSPLHF.

This clonotype was found a few times. This chain connects TRBV30 to TRBJ2-1, with D possibly being TRBD1 (5 bases). CDR1 GTSNPN and CDR2 SVGIG come from the germline V gene (reference sequence). Trimming took 1 base from V and 9 from J, leaving 10 bases between them. This CDR3 is 12 amino acids long. The CDR3 reads CAWSEGFGEQFF. CDR3 nucleotide sequence: TGTGCCTGGAGTGAGGGGTTCGGTGAGCAGTTCTTC.

This clonotype was counted between two and nine times. CDR3 nucleotides: TGTGCCAGCAAGCCAGGTGGGGCCCAAGAGACCCAGTACTTC. This translates into CASKPGGAQETQYF. The chain recombines TRBV5-5 with TRBJ2-5; a possible D gene is TRBD1 (5 bases). Trimming took 6 bases from V and 1 from J, leaving 13 bases between them. The CDR3 is made up of 14 amino acids. Germline assignment: CDR1 SGHKS and CDR2 YYEKEE (reference sequence).

In this sample, this clonotype turned up many times. The chain joins TRBV12-3 or TRBV12-4 to TRBJ2-1; D may be TRBD2 (6 bases). This CDR3 spans 16 amino acids. Trimming pared 9 bases from V and 2 bases from J, leaving 20 bases between. The CDR3 nucleotides are TGTGCCAGTACCCTCGCCGGACTACGAACCTACAATGAGCAGTTCTTC. Protein sequence: CASTLAGLRTYNEQFF.

V and J are TRBV13 and TRBJ1-2, with D possibly being TRBD1 (5 bases). Germline values: CDR1 PRHDT, CDR2 FYEKMQ (reference sequence). This CDR3 is built from 14 residues. The germline V and J ends were trimmed by 4 bases and 4 bases, with 13 bases remaining between them. CDR3 amino acids: CASSSEGTGYGYTF. Written as DNA, the CDR3 is TGTGCCAGCAGCTCAGAAGGAACAGGCTATGGCTACACCTTC.

A few counts support this clonotype. V usage is TRBV7-2 and J usage is TRBJ2-5; D not resolved. Looked up from germline, CDR1 is SGHTA and CDR2 is FQGNSA. V was clipped by 2 bases and J by 4 bases, with 5 bases between them. The CDR3 spans 12 residues. The CDR3: CASSLQAETQYF. The CDR3 DNA follows: TGTGCCAGCAGCTTACAAGCAGAGACCCAGTACTTC.

There are a few counts of this clonotype. The rearrangement uses TRBV4-3 and TRBJ2-1; TRBD1 matches 7 bases. V gave up 3 bases and J gave up 7 bases; unmatched junction bases: 6. Germline loops: CDR1 LGHNA, CDR2 YSLEER. This CDR3 contains 14 residues. CDR3 sequence: CASSQTGPTNEQFF. The CDR3 nucleotides read TGCGCCAGCAGCCAGACAGGGCCTACAAATGAGCAGTTCTTC.

This rearrangement joins TRBV4-3 to TRBJ2-4; TRBD1 is a possible D gene (6 bases). There are 17 residues in the CDR3. Deletions cut 0 bases from V and 1 base from J, with 13 bases between. From germline, CDR1 is LGHNA and CDR2 YSLEER. The CDR3: CASSQDRGGVAKNIQYF. CDR3 coding DNA: TGCGCCAGCAGCCAAGATCGAGGGGGAGTGGCCAAAAACATTCAGTACTTC.

This clonotype was picked up many times. The chain joins TRBV5-1 to TRBJ2-7; TRBD2 is a possible D gene (5 bases). The length of the CDR3 is 15 residues. Deletions cut 0 bases from V and 2 bases from J, with 12 bases between. Germline-derived CDR1 and CDR2 are SGHRS and YFSETQ. The CDR3 region is CASSLAVPGTYEQYF. As DNA, the CDR3 is TGCGCCAGCAGCTTGGCGGTCCCCGGGACCTACGAGCAGTACTTC.